This TCR beta chain was found in a study of response to subunit inactivated influenza vaccine. Study findings and constraints: Authors proposed each seasonal influenza vaccination draws in few new T cells.

With 3 bases clipped from V and 0 bases from J, the junction kept 12 bases outside the gene matches. CDR1 and CDR2 from the germline V gene are KGHSH and LQKENI. The CDR3 is 20 residues long. A single record per CDR3 protein comes from TCRdb applying MiXCR to the RT-PCR reads. The sample lists 500,000 to 650,000 distinct CDR3 sequences, approximately 7.7% seen once, with over 10% in the top ten. Turning to this clonotype: Its antigen is as yet unknown.

The sequence was obtained from a man between 50 and 75 years old who received an inactivated influenza vaccine. The chain recombines TRBV18 with TRBJ2-2; 11 nucleotides match TRBD2. Specimen: PBMCs from blood, collected less than 25 months after vaccination. The CDR3, as DNA: TGTGCCAGCTCACCGAGGCTAGCGGGAGGCCTGAACGCGAACACCGGGGAGCTGTTTTTT. Translation: CASSPRLAGGLNANTGELFF.